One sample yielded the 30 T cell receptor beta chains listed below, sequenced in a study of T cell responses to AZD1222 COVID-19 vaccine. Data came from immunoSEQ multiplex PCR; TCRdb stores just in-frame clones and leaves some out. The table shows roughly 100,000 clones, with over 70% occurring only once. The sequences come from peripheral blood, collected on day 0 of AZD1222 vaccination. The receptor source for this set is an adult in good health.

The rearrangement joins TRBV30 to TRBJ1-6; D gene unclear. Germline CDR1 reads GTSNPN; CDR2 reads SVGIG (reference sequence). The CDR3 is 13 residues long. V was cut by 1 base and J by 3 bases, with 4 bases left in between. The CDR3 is CAWSGHYNSPLHF. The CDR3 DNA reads TGTGCCTGGAGTGGTCACTATAATTCACCCCTCCACTTT.

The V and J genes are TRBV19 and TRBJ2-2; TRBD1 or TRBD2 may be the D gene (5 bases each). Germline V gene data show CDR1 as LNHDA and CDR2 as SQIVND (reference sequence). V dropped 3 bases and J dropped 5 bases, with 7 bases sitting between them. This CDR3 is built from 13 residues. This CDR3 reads CASSMRGTGELFF. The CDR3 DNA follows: TGTGCCAGTAGTATGAGGGGAACCGGGGAGCTGTTTTTT.

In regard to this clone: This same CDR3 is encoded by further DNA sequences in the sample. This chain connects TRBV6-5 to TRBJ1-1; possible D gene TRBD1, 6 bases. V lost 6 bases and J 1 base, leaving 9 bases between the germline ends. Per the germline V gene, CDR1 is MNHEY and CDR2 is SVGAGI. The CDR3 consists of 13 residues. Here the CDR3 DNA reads TGTGCCAGCAGGAAGACAGGGAACACTGAAGCTTTCTTT. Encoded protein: CASRKTGNTEAFF.

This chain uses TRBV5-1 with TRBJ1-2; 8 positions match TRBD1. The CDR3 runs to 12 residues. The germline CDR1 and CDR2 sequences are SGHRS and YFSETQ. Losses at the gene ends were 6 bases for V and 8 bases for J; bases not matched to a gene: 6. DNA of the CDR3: TGCGCCAGCAACCCAGGGGGCGAGGGCTACACCTTC. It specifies CASNPGGEGYTF.

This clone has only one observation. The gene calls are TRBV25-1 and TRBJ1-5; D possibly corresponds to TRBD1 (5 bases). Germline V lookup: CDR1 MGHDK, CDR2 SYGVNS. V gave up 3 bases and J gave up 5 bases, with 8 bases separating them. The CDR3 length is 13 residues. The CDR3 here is CASSEGPHQPQHF. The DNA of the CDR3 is TGTGCCAGCAGTGAGGGACCGCATCAGCCCCAGCATTTT.

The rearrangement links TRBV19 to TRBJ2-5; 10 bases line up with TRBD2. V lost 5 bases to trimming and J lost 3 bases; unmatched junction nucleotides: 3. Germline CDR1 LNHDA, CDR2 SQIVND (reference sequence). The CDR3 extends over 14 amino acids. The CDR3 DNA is TGTGCCAGTAGTTCCGGACTAGCGGAAGAGACCCAGTACTTC. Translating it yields CASSSGLAEETQYF.

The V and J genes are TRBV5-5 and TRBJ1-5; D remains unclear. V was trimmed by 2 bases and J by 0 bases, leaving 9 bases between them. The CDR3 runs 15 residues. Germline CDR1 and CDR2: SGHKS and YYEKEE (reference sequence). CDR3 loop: CASSLRLDSNQPQHF. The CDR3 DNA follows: TGTGCCAGCAGCTTAAGGTTGGATAGCAATCAGCCCCAGCATTTT.

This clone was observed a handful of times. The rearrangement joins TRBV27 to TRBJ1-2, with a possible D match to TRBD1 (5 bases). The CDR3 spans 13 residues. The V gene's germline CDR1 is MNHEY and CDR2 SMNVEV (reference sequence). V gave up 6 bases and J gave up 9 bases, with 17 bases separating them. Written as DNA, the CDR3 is TGTGCCAGCAGAAGTGGGGGGACGTCGAGCTACACCTTC. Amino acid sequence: CASRSGGTSSYTF.

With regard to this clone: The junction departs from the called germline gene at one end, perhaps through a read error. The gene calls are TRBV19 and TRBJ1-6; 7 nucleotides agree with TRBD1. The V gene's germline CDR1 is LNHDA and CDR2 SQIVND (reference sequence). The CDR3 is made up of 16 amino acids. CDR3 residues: CASSQGQPDTNSPLHF. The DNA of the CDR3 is TGTGCCAGTAGCCAGGGACAGCCTGATACTAATTCACCTCTCCACTTT.

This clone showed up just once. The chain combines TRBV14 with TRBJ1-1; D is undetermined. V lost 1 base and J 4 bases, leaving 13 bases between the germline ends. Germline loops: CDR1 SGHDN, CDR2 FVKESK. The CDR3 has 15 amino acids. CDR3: CASSQGSVRSTEAFF. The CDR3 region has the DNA TGTGCCAGCAGCCAAGGCTCCGTGAGGAGCACTGAAGCTTTCTTT.

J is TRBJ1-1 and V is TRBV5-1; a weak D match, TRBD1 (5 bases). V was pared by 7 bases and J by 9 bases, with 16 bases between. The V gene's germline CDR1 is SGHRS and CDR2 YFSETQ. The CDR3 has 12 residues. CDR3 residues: CASRPGGEKAFF. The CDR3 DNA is TGCGCCAGCCGACCCGGGGGTGAAAAAGCTTTCTTT.

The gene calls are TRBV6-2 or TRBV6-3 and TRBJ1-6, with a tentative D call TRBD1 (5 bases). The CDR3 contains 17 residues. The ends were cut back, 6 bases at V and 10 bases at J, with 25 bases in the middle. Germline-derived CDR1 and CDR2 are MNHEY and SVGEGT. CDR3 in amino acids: CASSHGVVGGIFSPLHF. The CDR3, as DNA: TGTGCCAGCAGCCACGGCGTAGTGGGGGGGATCTTCTCACCCCTCCACTTT.

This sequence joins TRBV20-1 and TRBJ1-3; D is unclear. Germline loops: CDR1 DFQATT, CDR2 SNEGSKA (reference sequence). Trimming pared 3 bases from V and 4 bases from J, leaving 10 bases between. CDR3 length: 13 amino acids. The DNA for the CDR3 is TGCAGTGCTAGTTTCCCAGTAGGAAACACCATATATTTT. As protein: CSASFPVGNTIYF.

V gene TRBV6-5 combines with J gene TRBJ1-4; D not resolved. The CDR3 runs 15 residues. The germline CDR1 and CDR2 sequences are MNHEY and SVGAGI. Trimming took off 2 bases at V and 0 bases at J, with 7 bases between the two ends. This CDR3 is CASSYTVATNEKLFF. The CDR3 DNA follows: TGTGCCAGCAGTTACACAGTTGCAACTAATGAAAAACTGTTTTTT.

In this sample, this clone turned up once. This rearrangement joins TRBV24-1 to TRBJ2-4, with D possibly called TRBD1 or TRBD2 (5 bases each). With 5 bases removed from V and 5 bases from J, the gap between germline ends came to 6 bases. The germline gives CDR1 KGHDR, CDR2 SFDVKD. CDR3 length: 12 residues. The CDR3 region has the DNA TGTGCCACCAGTGTGGGGGAAAACATTCAGTACTTC. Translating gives CATSVGENIQYF.

The CDR3 nucleotides are TGTGCCAGCAGCTCCCCTGGGACAGCCCTATTCTATGGCTACACCTTC. This sequence encodes CASSSPGTALFYGYTF. J is TRBJ1-2 and V is TRBV6-2 or TRBV6-3; TRBD1 agrees at 7 bases. Trimming took 6 bases from V and 4 from J; bases not matched to a gene: 14. This CDR3 has 16 amino acids. Germline assignment: CDR1 MNHEY and CDR2 SVGEGT.

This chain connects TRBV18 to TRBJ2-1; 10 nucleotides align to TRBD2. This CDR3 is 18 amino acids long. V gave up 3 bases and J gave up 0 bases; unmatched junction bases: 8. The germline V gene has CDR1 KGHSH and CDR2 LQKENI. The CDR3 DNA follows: TGTGCCAGCTCACCTCTAGCGGGAGAGATGAGCTCCTACAATGAGCAGTTCTTC. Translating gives CASSPLAGEMSSYNEQFF.

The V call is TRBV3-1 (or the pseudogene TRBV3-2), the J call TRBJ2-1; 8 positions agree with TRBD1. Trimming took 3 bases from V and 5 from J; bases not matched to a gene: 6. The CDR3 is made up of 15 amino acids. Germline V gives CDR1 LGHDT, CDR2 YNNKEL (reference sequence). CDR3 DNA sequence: TGTGCCAGCAGCCAGCTCGGACAGGGTGACAATGAGCAGTTCTTC. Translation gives CASSQLGQGDNEQFF.

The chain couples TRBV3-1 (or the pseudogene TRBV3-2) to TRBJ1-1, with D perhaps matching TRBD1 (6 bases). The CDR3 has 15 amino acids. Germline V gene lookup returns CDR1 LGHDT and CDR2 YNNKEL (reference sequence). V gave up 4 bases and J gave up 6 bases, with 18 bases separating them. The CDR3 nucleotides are TGTGCCAGCAGCCGAGGGGACACCCTGGGCGCTGAAGCTTTCTTT. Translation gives CASSRGDTLGAEAFF.

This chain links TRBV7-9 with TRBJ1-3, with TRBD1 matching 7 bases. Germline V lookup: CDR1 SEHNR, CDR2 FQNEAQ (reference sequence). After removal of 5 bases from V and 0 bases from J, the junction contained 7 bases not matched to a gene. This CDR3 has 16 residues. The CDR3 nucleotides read TGTGCCAGCAGCGGACAAGGGGGCTCCTCTGGAAACACCATATATTTT. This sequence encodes CASSGQGGSSGNTIYF.

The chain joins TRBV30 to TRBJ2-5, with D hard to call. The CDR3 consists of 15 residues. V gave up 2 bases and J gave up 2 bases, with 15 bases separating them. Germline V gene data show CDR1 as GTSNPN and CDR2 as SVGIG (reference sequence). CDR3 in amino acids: CAWSKIGTEQETQYF. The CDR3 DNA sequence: TGTGCCTGGAGTAAAATTGGTACCGAACAAGAGACCCAGTACTTC.

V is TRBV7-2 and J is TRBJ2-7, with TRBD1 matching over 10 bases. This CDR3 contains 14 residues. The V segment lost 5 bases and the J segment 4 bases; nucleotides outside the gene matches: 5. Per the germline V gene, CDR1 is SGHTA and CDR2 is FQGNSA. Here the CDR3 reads CASSRDRGTYEQYF. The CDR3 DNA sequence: TGTGCCAGCAGCCGGGACAGGGGCACTTACGAGCAGTACTTC.

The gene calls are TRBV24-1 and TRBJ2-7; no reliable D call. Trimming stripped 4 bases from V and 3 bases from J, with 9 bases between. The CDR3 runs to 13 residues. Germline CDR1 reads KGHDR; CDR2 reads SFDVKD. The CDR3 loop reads CATSDAAGYEQYF. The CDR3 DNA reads TGTGCCACCAGTGACGCTGCAGGCTACGAGCAGTACTTC.

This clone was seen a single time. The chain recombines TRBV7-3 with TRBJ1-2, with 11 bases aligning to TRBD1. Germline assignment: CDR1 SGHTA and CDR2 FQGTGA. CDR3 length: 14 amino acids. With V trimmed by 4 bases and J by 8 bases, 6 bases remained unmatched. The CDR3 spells CASSSRTGGGGYTF. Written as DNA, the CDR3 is TGTGCCAGCAGCTCCCGGACAGGGGGCGGGGGCTACACCTTC.

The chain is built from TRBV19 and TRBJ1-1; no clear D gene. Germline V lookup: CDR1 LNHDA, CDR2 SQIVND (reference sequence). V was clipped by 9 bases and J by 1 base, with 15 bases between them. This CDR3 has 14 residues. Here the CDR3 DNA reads TGTGCCAGCAGTTCCGGCGGGAGGAACACTGAAGCTTTCTTT. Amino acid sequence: CASSSGGRNTEAFF.

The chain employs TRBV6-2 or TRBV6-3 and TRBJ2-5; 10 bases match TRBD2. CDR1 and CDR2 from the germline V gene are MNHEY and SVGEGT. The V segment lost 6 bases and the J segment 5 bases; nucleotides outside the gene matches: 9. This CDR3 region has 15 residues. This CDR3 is CASSRESAGGETQYF. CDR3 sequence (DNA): TGTGCCAGCAGCAGAGAGTCAGCGGGAGGGGAGACCCAGTACTTC.

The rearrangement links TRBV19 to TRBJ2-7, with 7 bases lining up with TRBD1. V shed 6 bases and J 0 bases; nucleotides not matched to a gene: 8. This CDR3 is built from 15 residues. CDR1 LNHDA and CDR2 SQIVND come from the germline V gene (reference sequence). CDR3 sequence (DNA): TGTGCCAGTAGCAGACAGGGAGAAAGCTCCTACGAGCAGTACTTC. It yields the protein CASSRQGESSYEQYF.

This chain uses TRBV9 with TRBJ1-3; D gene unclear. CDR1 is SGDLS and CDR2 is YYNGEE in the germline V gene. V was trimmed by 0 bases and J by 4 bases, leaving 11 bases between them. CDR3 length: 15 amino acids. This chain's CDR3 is CASSVEPERGNTIYF. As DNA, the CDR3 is TGTGCCAGCAGCGTAGAGCCGGAGAGGGGAAACACCATATATTTT.

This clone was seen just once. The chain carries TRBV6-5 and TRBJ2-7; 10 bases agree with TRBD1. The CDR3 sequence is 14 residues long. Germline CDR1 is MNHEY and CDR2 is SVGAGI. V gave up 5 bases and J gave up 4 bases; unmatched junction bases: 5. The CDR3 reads CASSPTGGGYEQYF. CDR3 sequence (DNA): TGTGCCAGCAGTCCGACAGGGGGCGGGTACGAGCAGTACTTC.

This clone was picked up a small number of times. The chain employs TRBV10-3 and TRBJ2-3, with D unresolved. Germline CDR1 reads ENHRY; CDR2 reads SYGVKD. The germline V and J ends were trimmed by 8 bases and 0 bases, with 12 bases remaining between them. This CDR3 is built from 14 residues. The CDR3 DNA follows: TGTGCCATCGCTGGGGTCTCTAGCACAGATACGCAGTATTTT. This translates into CAIAGVSSTDTQYF.